The entry below describes one TCR beta chain. This sample is part of a study of control samples from healthy donors and cancer patients. TCRdb keeps only in-frame clones here, not all; method: immunoSEQ multiplex PCR. The sample lists 95,000 to 130,000 clones, 85% to 90% seen once, with around 1.1% in the top ten. V was pared by 4 bases and J by 3 bases, with 14 bases between. The CDR3 contains 14 residues. Germline CDR1 reads SGHRS; CDR2 reads YFSETQ. The material sequenced was PBMCs. The receptor was derived from a woman aged 45-65 years with colorectal cancer. This sequence joins TRBV5-1 and TRBJ2-7; D uncertain. The CDR3 region has the DNA TGCGCCAGCAGCCCCGGGTGGGGATTCTACGAGCAGTACTTC. Its translation: CASSPGWGFYEQYF.